These T cell receptor beta chains were read from a single sample in a study of blood T cell repertoires in COVID-19. The protocol was immunoSEQ multiplex PCR, while the TCRdb copy is restricted to in-frame clones and leaves out a portion. The repertoire consists of hundreds of thousands of clones, with approximately 83% occurring once and the leading ten covering 2.1%. Sequencing input: peripheral blood. All receptors derive from a woman aged 25-40 years who had recovered from COVID-19. The conserved cysteine and the conserved F or W are not part of the CDR3 here. The D gene is left open where the match is weak.

J gene,V gene,D gene,CDR3 protein
TRBJ2-1,TRBV6-2/TRBV6-3,TRBD2,ASSYPLAGGGNEQF
TRBJ1-1,TRBV6-5,TRBD1,ASTNLRGAEAF
TRBJ1-6,TRBV7-2,-,ASSWGRGGSSSYNSPLH
TRBJ1-1,TRBV7-9,TRBD1,ASSPRTGGNTEAF
TRBJ1-1,TRBV2,-,ASSAETEAF
TRBJ2-1,TRBV27,TRBD2,ASGGLAGVNEQF
TRBJ1-2,TRBV5-1,-,ASSFQENYGYT
TRBJ2-5,TRBV29-1,-,STRQAAETQY
TRBJ2-7,TRBV5-1,TRBD2,ASSHGGREGNEQY
TRBJ1-3,TRBV11-2,-,ASSYQNLQHSGNTIY
TRBJ2-7,TRBV27,TRBD2,ASSLGGNSYEQY
TRBJ2-7,TRBV7-2,TRBD1,ASSLVWGQGASLSYEQY
TRBJ2-6,TRBV27,-,ASSYSSLSGANVLT
TRBJ1-5,TRBV29-1,TRBD1,SAGGSEQPQH
TRBJ2-7,TRBV7-9,TRBD1,ASSPPTGEDSYEQY
TRBJ2-1,TRBV3-1/TRBV3-2,-,ASSQAAGAYNEQF
TRBJ2-3,TRBV6-5,-,ASSSSRQLTDTQY
TRBJ2-3,TRBV27,TRBD2,ASCRLAGDTDTQY
TRBJ2-7,TRBV2,-,ASLSIQTYEQY
TRBJ1-5,TRBV7-9,-,ASSLSVDSQPQH
TRBJ2-7,TRBV27,-,ASSLSQGLEQY
TRBJ2-5,TRBV19,TRBD2,ASSSGRDPMY
TRBJ2-1,TRBV9,TRBD2,ASSAGLAGASYNEQF
TRBJ1-2,TRBV5-4,TRBD1,ASSPGQGNYGYT
TRBJ2-6,TRBV19,-,ASSTQGSGANVLT
TRBJ1-6,TRBV6-5,-,ASSLSGTSNSPLH
TRBJ1-5,TRBV11-2,TRBD1,ASSYRGYSNQPQH
TRBJ1-5,TRBV28,-,ASSLGSSNQPQH
TRBJ1-1,TRBV19,-,ASSPTAAGTTEAF
TRBJ1-1,TRBV6-2/TRBV6-3,TRBD1,ASSSRDRGIMNTEAF
TRBJ1-2,TRBV28,TRBD1,ASSHPRDRLLNHGYT
TRBJ2-7,TRBV19,TRBD1,ASSIGQGAKNEQY
TRBJ2-7,TRBV27,TRBD2,ASSFQGLAGAYEQY
TRBJ2-2,TRBV6-2/TRBV6-3,-,ASSQGGQTYANTGELF
TRBJ2-6,TRBV5-1,-,ASSLGVRVGANVLT
TRBJ1-3,TRBV6-5,TRBD1,ASSPGTGAGNTIY
TRBJ1-1,TRBV18,-,ASSLSTGGTTEAF
TRBJ2-3,TRBV4-2,-,ASSQFRDFPSTDTQY
TRBJ2-7,TRBV7-2,-,ASSLVGGSYEQY
TRBJ2-5,TRBV2,TRBD1,ASRAGTGEETQY
TRBJ1-6,TRBV9,TRBD1,ASSVVRYRGHNSPLH
TRBJ1-1,TRBV7-9,TRBD1,ASSLATGINTEAF
TRBJ1-1,TRBV7-8,-,ASTRVGGAVSTEAF
TRBJ2-1,TRBV14,-,ASSQDGAATSGQF
TRBJ1-5,TRBV5-8,-,ASRNRDGSKPQH
TRBJ2-1,TRBV19,TRBD2,ASSPTSGYNEQF
TRBJ2-7,TRBV4-1,-,ASSQETAYEQY
TRBJ1-5,TRBV7-2,TRBD1,ASSPGQGPMQPQH
TRBJ2-1,TRBV9,TRBD1,ASSVEGGTYNEQF
TRBJ1-1,TRBV27,-,ASSLQGSNTEAF
TRBJ2-7,TRBV19,-,ASSIADTYEQY
TRBJ2-7,TRBV7-8,TRBD1,ASSLSKGQPSYEQY
TRBJ2-7,TRBV27,-,ASRSGTGGLYEQY
TRBJ1-6,TRBV5-1,-,ASTYSSYNSPLH
TRBJ1-2,TRBV11-3,-,ARPHRSTNYGYT
TRBJ2-3,TRBV5-1,TRBD2,ANPGLGTDTQY
TRBJ1-3,TRBV30,-,AWSGQGDTGNTIY